This T cell receptor (beta chain) was captured by sequencing in a study of vaccination and CD4 T cells after COVID-19. Overall study context: Between diagnosis and the drawing of post-COVID samples lay a median approximately 94 days (range 35 to 161).

Treatment of the sample: 10-day PBMC culture with coronavirus spike peptide pools or control peptides (ViraFEST assay). Investigators obtained the unexposed donor's CD4+ T cells before the COVID-19 pandemic (2011-2018). IL-2 (roughly 9.3 IU/ml) and peptide pools (approximately 9 ug/ml) were added to cultures of 1.5 million to 2 million PBMCs per well. Germline CDR1 is DFQATT and CDR2 is SNEGSKA (reference sequence). V was cut by 3 bases and J by 5 bases, with 14 bases left in between. This CDR3 comprises 13 residues. This clonotype has more than one count but fewer than ten. Its antigen is still unknown. The Oncomine TCR Beta short-read assay sequenced DNA from cultured CD4+ T cells. Investigators obtained genomic DNA by extraction from cultured CD4+ T cells. A single record per CDR3 protein comes from TCRdb applying MiXCR to the PCR reads. The sample lists a few thousand distinct CDR3 sequences; approximately 28% were seen once.

What was sequenced was CD4+ T cells from blood, cultured in vitro. The TCR comes from a human donor in good health. The chain is built from TRBV20-1 and TRBJ2-7, with a possible D match to TRBD1 (6 bases). Here the CDR3 DNA reads TGCAGTGCTAGTTGGACAGACATCCACGAGCAGTACTTC. Translation: CSASWTDIHEQYF.